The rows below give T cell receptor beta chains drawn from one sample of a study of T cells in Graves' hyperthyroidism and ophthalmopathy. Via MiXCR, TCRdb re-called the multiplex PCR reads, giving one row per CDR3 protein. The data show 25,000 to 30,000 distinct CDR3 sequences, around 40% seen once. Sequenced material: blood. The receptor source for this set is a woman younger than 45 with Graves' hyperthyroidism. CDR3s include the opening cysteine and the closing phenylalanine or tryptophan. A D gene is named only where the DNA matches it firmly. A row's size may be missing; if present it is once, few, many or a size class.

CDR3 protein: CATSRDGGIYGYTF
CDR3 DNA: TGTGCCACCAGCAGAGATGGGGGTATCTATGGCTACACCTTC
D gene: .
J gene: TRBJ1-2
V gene: TRBV15
clone size: medium-sized

CDR3 protein: CASSGLAVNTGELFF
CDR3 DNA: TGTGCCAGCAGCGGCTTAGCGGTGAACACCGGGGAGCTGTTTTTT
D gene: .
J gene: TRBJ2-2
V gene: TRBV9
clone size: many

CDR3 protein: CGARGWGQGGDEQFF
CDR3 DNA: TGCGGTGCTAGAGGCTGGGGCCAAGGGGGGGATGAGCAGTTCTTC
D gene: .
J gene: TRBJ2-1
V gene: TRBV20-1
clone size: .

CDR3 protein: CASSWQGSQPQHF
CDR3 DNA: TGCGCCAGCAGCTGGCAGGGAAGTCAGCCCCAGCATTTT
D gene: .
J gene: TRBJ1-5
V gene: TRBV5-1
clone size: medium-sized

CDR3 protein: CASSSTTGTGYTF
CDR3 DNA: TGTGCCAGCAGCTCGACGACAGGGACTGGCTACACCTTC
D gene: TRBD1
J gene: TRBJ1-2
V gene: TRBV7-3
clone size: medium-sized

CDR3 protein: CASSPDTNTGELFF
CDR3 DNA: TGTGCCAGCTCACCAGACACAAACACCGGGGAGCTGTTTTTT
D gene: .
J gene: TRBJ2-2
V gene: TRBV18
clone size: .

CDR3 protein: CASSLTGYGQYF
CDR3 DNA: TGTGCCAGCAGCCTAACAGGATATGGGCAGTACTTC
D gene: .
J gene: TRBJ2-7
V gene: TRBV11-2
clone size: many

CDR3 protein: CASSLAPGFDEQYF
CDR3 DNA: TGTGCCAGCAGCTTAGCCCCAGGGTTTGATGAGCAGTATTTT
D gene: .
J gene: TRBJ2-3
V gene: TRBV7-3
clone size: .

CDR3 protein: CASSSLSGDSYNEQLF
CDR3 DNA: TGTGCCAGCAGCTCCCTTAGCGGGGATTCCTACAATGAGCAGCTCTTC
D gene: TRBD2
J gene: TRBJ2-1
V gene: TRBV7-2
clone size: .

CDR3 protein: CASSPGGRNTEAFF
CDR3 DNA: TGCGCCAGCAGCCCCGGCGGACGGAACACTGAAGCTTTCTTT
D gene: .
J gene: TRBJ1-1
V gene: TRBV10-1
clone size: few

CDR3 protein: CASSLVPLGHTGELFF
CDR3 DNA: TGTGCCAGCAGCTTAGTACCTCTCGGCCACACCGGGGAGCTGTTTTTT
D gene: .
J gene: TRBJ2-2
V gene: TRBV7-9
clone size: many

CDR3 protein: CAWSERREQFF
CDR3 DNA: TGTGCCTGGAGTGAACGGCGCGAGCAGTTCTTC
D gene: .
J gene: TRBJ2-1
V gene: TRBV19
clone size: .

CDR3 protein: CASSQGGEQYF
CDR3 DNA: TGTGCCAGCAGCCAAGGTGGGGAGCAGTACTTC
D gene: .
J gene: TRBJ2-7
V gene: TRBV3-1
clone size: many

CDR3 protein: CASSQERYYEQYF
CDR3 DNA: TGTGCCAGCAGCCAAGAGCGGTACTACGAGCAGTACTTC
D gene: .
J gene: TRBJ2-7
V gene: TRBV4-2
clone size: many

CDR3 protein: CASSLRGTVETQYF
CDR3 DNA: TGTGCCAGCAGCTTGCGGGGGACAGTGGAGACCCAGTACTTC
D gene: .
J gene: TRBJ2-5
V gene: TRBV5-6
clone size: many